This is a list of T cell receptor beta chains from one sample in a study of monozygotic twins with inflammatory bowel disease. TCRdb re-analyzed the 5' RACE reads; it lists each CDR3 protein once, without DNA. The sample holds about 99,000 distinct CDR3 sequences. The sample taken for sequencing was blood. The origin of the receptors is a human donor with ulcerative colitis or Crohn's disease, or a healthy co-twin of an affected twin (not recorded which). Each CDR3 is given with its conserved first and last residue. Fields, in order: V gene, J gene, CDR3 length, CDR3 protein.

v_gene: TRBV18
j_gene: TRBJ2-4
len: 17
CDR3aa: CASSPIVTTGQKNIQYF

v_gene: TRBV5-4
j_gene: TRBJ2-7
len: 13
CDR3aa: CASSFEGSYEQYF

v_gene: TRBV7-2
j_gene: TRBJ1-5
len: 15
CDR3aa: CASSLVTGSNQPQHF

v_gene: TRBV20-1
j_gene: TRBJ2-7
len: 14
CDR3aa: CSARFVSREYEQYF

v_gene: TRBV5-1
j_gene: TRBJ2-7
len: 12
CDR3aa: CASSLRANEQYF

v_gene: TRBV4-3
j_gene: TRBJ1-4
len: 14
CDR3aa: CASSQVSGDEKLFF

v_gene: TRBV7-3
j_gene: TRBJ2-2
len: 12
CDR3aa: CASSLLSGELFF

v_gene: TRBV12-3/TRBV12-4
j_gene: TRBJ1-4
len: 14
CDR3aa: CASSFNPSNEKLFF

v_gene: TRBV12-3/TRBV12-4
j_gene: TRBJ2-3
len: 15
CDR3aa: CASSAGQGEGDTQYF

v_gene: TRBV20-1
j_gene: TRBJ2-1
len: 14
CDR3aa: CSPPPGGLRYEQFF

v_gene: TRBV18
j_gene: TRBJ2-7
len: 15
CDR3aa: CASSPPQSGSYEQYF

v_gene: TRBV12-3/TRBV12-4
j_gene: TRBJ2-7
len: 14
CDR3aa: CASSFLENMDEQYF

v_gene: TRBV5-4
j_gene: TRBJ2-7
len: 14
CDR3aa: CASSLSGITYEQYF

v_gene: TRBV12-3/TRBV12-4
j_gene: TRBJ2-7
len: 13
CDR3aa: CASRDGSSYEQYF

v_gene: TRBV11-2
j_gene: TRBJ2-5
len: 18
CDR3aa: CASSSYGATGGPLKTQYF

v_gene: TRBV18
j_gene: TRBJ1-2
len: 14
CDR3aa: CASSPPETGYGYTF

v_gene: TRBV18
j_gene: TRBJ1-2
len: 13
CDR3aa: CASSPAASYGYTF

v_gene: TRBV2
j_gene: TRBJ2-7
len: 15
CDR3aa: CASSSGGIFSYEQYF

v_gene: TRBV6-5
j_gene: TRBJ2-3
len: 14
CDR3aa: CASSYSILAGAQYF

v_gene: TRBV6-5
j_gene: TRBJ1-2
len: 15
CDR3aa: CASSYQGTGNRNYTF

v_gene: TRBV29-1
j_gene: TRBJ1-1
len: 16
CDR3aa: CSVLRGPTNGYTEAFF

v_gene: TRBV6-2/TRBV6-3
j_gene: TRBJ2-7
len: 14
CDR3aa: CASSYGDSRLEQYF

v_gene: TRBV6-2/TRBV6-3
j_gene: TRBJ1-5
len: 17
CDR3aa: CASSYGRGNPYNQPQHF

v_gene: TRBV27
j_gene: TRBJ1-1
len: 15
CDR3aa: CASSSSGQGYTEAFF

v_gene: TRBV12-3/TRBV12-4
j_gene: TRBJ2-1
len: 15
CDR3aa: CASTSLAGAYNEQFF

v_gene: TRBV28
j_gene: TRBJ2-3
len: 12
CDR3aa: CASKTSTDTQYF

v_gene: TRBV28
j_gene: TRBJ2-2
len: 12
CDR3aa: CAFSDFTGELFF

v_gene: TRBV4-3
j_gene: TRBJ2-1
len: 15
CDR3aa: CASSQSGPPYNEQFF

v_gene: TRBV11-2
j_gene: TRBJ1-1
len: 14
CDR3aa: CASTRGRDRTEAFF

v_gene: TRBV10-2
j_gene: TRBJ2-7
len: 12
CDR3aa: CASSALSGAQYF

v_gene: TRBV5-1
j_gene: TRBJ2-1
len: 15
CDR3aa: CASSNRDSAYNEQFF

v_gene: TRBV5-6
j_gene: TRBJ2-7
len: 13
CDR3aa: CASSLRREGEQYF

v_gene: TRBV27
j_gene: TRBJ1-4
len: 15
CDR3aa: CASSLRPGVGGKLFF

v_gene: TRBV7-2
j_gene: TRBJ1-2
len: 16
CDR3aa: CASSPAWGLVNYGYTF

v_gene: TRBV28
j_gene: TRBJ2-3
len: 12
CDR3aa: CATGTGTYTQYF

v_gene: TRBV9
j_gene: TRBJ1-3
len: 17
CDR3aa: CASSVVVDRSSGNTIYF

v_gene: TRBV20-1
j_gene: TRBJ2-3
len: 15
CDR3aa: CSARAGTSGTDTQYF

v_gene: TRBV7-3
j_gene: TRBJ2-5
len: 15
CDR3aa: CASSHSGGGWETQYF

v_gene: TRBV11-2
j_gene: TRBJ2-2
len: 14
CDR3aa: CASSLQGDTGELFF

v_gene: TRBV7-2
j_gene: TRBJ1-4
len: 13
CDR3aa: CASSLGLLGRLFF

v_gene: TRBV30
j_gene: TRBJ2-7
len: 12
CDR3aa: CAWSSYNYEQYF

v_gene: TRBV5-1
j_gene: TRBJ2-5
len: 13
CDR3aa: CASSFSTQETQYF

v_gene: TRBV30
j_gene: TRBJ2-7
len: 13
CDR3aa: CAWSPEMPSGQYF

v_gene: TRBV6-5
j_gene: TRBJ1-1
len: 14
CDR3aa: CASSYLGGRTEAFF

v_gene: TRBV6-6
j_gene: TRBJ2-7
len: 14
CDR3aa: CASSTGTLRYEQYF

v_gene: TRBV6-5
j_gene: TRBJ2-7
len: 15
CDR3aa: CASSYRPLRGYEQYF